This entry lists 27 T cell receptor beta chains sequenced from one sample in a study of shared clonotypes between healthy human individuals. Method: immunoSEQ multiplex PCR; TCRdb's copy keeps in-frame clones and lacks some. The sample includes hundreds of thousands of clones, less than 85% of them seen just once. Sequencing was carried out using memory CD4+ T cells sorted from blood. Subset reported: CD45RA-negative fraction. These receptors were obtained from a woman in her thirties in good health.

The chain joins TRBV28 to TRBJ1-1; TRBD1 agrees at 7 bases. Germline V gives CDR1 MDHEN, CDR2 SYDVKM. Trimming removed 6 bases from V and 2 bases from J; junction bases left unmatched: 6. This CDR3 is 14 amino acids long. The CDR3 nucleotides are TGTGCCAGCAGGTCAGGGGGGGCAAACACTGAAGCTTTCTTT. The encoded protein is CASRSGGANTEAFF. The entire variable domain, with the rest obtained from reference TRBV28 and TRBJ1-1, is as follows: DVKVTQSSRYLVKRTGEKVFLECVQDMDHENMFWYRQDPGLGLRLIYFSYDVKMKEKGDIPEGYSVSREKKERFSLILESASTNQTSMYLCASRSGGANTEAFFGQGTRLTVV.

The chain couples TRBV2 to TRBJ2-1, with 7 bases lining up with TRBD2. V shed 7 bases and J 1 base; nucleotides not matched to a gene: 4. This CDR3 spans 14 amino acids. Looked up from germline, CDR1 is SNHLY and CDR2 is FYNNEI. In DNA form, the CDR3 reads TGTGCCAGCAAGGTGGGAGGGTCCTACAATGAGCAGTTCTTC. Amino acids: CASKVGGSYNEQFF.

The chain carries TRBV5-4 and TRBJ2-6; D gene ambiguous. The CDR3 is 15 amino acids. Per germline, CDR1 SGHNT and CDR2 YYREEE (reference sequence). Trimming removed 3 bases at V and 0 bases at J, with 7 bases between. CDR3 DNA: TGTGCCAGCAGCTCTGCGAGCTCTGGGGCCAACGTCCTGACTTTC. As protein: CASSSASSGANVLTF.

CDR3 loop: CASSVRGNEKLFF. The CDR3 bases are TGTGCCAGCAGTGTGAGAGGGAATGAAAAACTGTTTTTT. The rearrangement joins TRBV2 to TRBJ1-4; D not resolved. Germline-derived CDR1 and CDR2 are SNHLY and FYNNEI. The CDR3 is 13 residues long. Trimming cost V 4 bases and J 5 bases, with 8 bases left between them. The full variable domain, rest sourced from reference TRBV2 and TRBJ1-4, is EPEVTQTPSHQVTQMGQEVILRCVPISNHLYFYWYRQILGQKVEFLVSFYNNEISEKSEIFDDQFSVERPDGSNFTLKIRSTKLEDSAMYFCASSVRGNEKLFFGSGTQLSVL.

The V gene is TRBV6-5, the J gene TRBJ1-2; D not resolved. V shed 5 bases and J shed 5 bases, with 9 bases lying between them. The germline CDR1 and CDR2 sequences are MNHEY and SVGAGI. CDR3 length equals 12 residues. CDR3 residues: CASSAAGYGYTF. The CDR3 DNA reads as TGTGCCAGCAGTGCCGCCGGGTATGGCTACACCTTC.

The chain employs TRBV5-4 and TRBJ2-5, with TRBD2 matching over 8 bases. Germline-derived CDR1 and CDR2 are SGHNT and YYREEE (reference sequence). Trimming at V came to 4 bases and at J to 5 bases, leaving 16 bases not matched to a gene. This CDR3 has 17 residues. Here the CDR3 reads CASSGAIRVPGGETQYF. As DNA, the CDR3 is TGTGCCAGCAGCGGGGCGATCCGGGTCCCGGGGGGGGAGACCCAGTACTTC.

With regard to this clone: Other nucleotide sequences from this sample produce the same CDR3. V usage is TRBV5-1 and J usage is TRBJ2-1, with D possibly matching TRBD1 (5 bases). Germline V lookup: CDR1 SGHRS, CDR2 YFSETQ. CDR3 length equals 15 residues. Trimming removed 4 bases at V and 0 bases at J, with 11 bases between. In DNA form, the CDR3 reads TGCGCCAGCAGCGTCGACAGTTCCTCCTACAATGAGCAGTTCTTC. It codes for CASSVDSSSYNEQFF.

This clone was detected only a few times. As DNA, the CDR3 is TGTGCCAGCAGTCAACAGGGACTCAGCGTTATCTCTGGGGCCAACGTCCTGACTTTC. This codes for CASSQQGLSVISGANVLTF. The rearrangement joins TRBV28 to TRBJ2-6; D is possibly TRBD1 or TRBD2 (6 bases each). Germline lookup yields CDR1 MDHEN and CDR2 SYDVKM. CDR3 length: 19 residues. Trimming removed 5 bases at V and 0 bases at J, with 20 bases between.

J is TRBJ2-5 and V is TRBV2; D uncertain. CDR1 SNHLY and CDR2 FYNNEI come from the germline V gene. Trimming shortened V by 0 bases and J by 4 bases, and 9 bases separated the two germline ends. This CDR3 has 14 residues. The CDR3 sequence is CASSEAPWSETQYF. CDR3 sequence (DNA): TGTGCCAGCAGTGAAGCGCCCTGGTCAGAGACCCAGTACTTC.

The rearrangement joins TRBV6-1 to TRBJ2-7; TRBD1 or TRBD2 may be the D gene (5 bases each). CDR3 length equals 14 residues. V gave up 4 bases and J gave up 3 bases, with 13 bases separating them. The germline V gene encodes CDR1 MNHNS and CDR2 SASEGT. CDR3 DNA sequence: TGTGCCAGCAGTGGGGGACCGCAATTCTACGAGCAGTACTTC. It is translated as CASSGGPQFYEQYF.

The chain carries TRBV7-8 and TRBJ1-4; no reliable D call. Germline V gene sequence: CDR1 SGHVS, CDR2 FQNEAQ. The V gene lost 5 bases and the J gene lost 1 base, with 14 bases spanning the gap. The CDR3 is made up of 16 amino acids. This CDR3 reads CASSVAMAGTNEKLFF. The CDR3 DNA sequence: TGTGCCAGCAGCGTCGCCATGGCGGGAACTAATGAAAAACTGTTTTTT.

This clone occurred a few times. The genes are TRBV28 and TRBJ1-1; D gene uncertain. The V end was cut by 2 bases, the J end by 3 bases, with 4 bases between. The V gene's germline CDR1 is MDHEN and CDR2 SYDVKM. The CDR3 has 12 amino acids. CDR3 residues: CASSLKYTEAFF. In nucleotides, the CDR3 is TGTGCCAGCAGTTTAAAGTACACTGAAGCTTTCTTT.

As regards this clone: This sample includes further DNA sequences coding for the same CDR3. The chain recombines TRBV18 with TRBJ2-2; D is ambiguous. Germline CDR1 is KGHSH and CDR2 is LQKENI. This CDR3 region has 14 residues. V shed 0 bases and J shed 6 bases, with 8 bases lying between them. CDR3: CASSPPSFAGELFF. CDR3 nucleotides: TGTGCCAGCTCACCACCGAGTTTTGCCGGGGAGCTGTTTTTT.

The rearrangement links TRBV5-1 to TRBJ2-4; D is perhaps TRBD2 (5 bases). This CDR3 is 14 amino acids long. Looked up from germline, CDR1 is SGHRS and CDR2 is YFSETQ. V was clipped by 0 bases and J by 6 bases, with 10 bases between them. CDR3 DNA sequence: TGCGCCAGCAGCTTGGCTAGCTTCGGAAACATTCAGTACTTC. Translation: CASSLASFGNIQYF.

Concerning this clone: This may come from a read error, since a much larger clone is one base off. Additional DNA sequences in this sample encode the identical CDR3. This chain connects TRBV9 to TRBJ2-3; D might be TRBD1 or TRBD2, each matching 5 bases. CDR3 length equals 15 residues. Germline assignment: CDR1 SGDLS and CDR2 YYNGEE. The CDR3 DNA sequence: TGTGCTAGCAGCGCCCTTGGGGGTGGCACAGATACGCAGTATTTT. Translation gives CASSALGGGTDTQYF.

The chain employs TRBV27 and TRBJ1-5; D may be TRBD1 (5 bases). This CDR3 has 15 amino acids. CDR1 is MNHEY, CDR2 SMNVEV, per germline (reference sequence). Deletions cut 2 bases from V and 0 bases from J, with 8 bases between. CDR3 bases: TGTGCCAGCAGTTTAATCAGGGATAGCAATCAGCCCCAGCATTTT. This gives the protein CASSLIRDSNQPQHF.

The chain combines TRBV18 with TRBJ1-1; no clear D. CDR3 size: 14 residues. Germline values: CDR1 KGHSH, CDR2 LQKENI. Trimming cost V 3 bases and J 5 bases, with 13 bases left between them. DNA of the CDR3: TGTGCCAGCTCACCTTCCCCGCTGGGGACTGAAGCTTTCTTT. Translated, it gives CASSPSPLGTEAFF.

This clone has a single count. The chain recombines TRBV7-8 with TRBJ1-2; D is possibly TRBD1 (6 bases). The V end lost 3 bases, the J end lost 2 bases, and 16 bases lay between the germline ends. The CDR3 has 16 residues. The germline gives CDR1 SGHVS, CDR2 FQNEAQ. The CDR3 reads CASSFGISGANYGYTF. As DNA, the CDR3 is TGTGCCAGCAGCTTTGGTATTTCAGGGGCGAACTATGGCTACACCTTC.

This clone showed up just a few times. Written as DNA, the CDR3 is TGTGCCAGCACTCTGAGCAATCAGCCCCAGCATTTT. Residues: CASTLSNQPQHF. The chain joins TRBV28 to TRBJ1-5; D not certain. Germline V lookup: CDR1 MDHEN, CDR2 SYDVKM. The CDR3 sequence is 12 residues long. The germline V and J ends were trimmed by 7 bases and 1 base, with 5 bases remaining between them.

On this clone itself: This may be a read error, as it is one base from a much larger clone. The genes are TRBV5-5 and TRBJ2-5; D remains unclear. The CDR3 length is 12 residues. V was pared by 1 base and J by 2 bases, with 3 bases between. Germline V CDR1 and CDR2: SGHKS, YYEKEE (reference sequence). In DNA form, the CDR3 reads TGTGCCAGCAGCTTGTCACAAGAGACCCAGTACTTC. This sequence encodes CASSLSQETQYF.

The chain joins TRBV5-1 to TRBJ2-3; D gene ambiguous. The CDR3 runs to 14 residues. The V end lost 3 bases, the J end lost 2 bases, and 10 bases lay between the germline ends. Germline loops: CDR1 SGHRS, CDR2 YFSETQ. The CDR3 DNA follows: TGCGCCAGCAGCTGGCCCGCGAACACAGATACGCAGTATTTT. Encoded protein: CASSWPANTDTQYF.

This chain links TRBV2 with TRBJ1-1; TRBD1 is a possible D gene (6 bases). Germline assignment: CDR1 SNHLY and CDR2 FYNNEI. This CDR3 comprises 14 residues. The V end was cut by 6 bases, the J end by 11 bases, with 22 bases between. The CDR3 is CASRAGHAAAGAFF. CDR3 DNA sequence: TGTGCCAGCAGAGCGGGACATGCTGCTGCCGGGGCTTTCTTT.

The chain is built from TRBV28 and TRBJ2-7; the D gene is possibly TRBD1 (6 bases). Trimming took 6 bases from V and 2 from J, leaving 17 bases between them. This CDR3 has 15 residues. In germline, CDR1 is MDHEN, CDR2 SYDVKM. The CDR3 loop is CASSPGVVGAYEQYF. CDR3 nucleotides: TGTGCCAGCAGCCCAGGGGTAGTGGGCGCCTACGAGCAGTACTTC.

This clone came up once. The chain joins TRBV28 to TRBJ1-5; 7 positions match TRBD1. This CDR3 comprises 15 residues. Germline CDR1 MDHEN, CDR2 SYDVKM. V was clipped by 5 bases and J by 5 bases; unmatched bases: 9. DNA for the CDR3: TGTGCCAGCAGTCAGGGGGGAGGGGCAGATCAGCCCCAGCATTTT. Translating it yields CASSQGGGADQPQHF. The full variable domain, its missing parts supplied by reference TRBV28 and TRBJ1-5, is DVKVTQSSRYLVKRTGEKVFLECVQDMDHENMFWYRQDPGLGLRLIYFSYDVKMKEKGDIPEGYSVSREKKERFSLILESASTNQTSMYLCASSQGGGADQPQHFGDGTRLSIL.

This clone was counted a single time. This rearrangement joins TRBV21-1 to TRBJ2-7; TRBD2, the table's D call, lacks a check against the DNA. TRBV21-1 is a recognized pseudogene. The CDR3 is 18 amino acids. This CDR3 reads CASSTGTSGSPLLYEQYF. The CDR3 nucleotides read TGTGCCAGCAGCACCGGGACTAGCGGGAGTCCCCTCCTTTACGAGCAGTACTTC.

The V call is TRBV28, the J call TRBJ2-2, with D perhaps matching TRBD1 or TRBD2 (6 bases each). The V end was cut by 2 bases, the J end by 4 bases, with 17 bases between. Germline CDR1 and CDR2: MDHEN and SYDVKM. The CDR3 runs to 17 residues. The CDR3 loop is CASSLDVGGRTTGELFF. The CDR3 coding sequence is TGTGCCAGCAGTTTAGATGTTGGGGGGCGGACCACCGGGGAGCTGTTTTTT.

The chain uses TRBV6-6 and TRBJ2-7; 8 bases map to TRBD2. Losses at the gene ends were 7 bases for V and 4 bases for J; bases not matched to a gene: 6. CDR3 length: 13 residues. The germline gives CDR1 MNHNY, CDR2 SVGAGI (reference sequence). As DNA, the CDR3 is TGTGCCAGCATGCTAGCGGGTGGGTACGAGCAGTACTTC. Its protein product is CASMLAGGYEQYF.